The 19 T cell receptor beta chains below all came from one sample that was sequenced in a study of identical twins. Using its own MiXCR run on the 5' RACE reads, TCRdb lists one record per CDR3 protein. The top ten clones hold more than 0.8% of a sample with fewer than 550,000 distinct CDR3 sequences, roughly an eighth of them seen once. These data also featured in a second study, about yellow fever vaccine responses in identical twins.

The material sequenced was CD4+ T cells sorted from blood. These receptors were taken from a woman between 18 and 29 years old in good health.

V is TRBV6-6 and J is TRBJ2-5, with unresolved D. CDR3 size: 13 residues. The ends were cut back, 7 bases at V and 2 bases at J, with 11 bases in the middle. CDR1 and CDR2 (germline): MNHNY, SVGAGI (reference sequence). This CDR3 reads CASKRLVQETQYF. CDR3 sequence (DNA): TGTGCCAGCAAACGACTGGTACAAGAGACCCAGTACTTC.

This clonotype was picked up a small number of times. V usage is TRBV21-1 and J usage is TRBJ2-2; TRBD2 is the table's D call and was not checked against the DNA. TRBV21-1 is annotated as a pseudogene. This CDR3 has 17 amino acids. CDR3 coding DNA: TGTGCCAGCAGCAAAAGTCGTGGGCCGATGAACACCGGGGAGCTGTTTTTT. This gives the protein CASSKSRGPMNTGELFF.

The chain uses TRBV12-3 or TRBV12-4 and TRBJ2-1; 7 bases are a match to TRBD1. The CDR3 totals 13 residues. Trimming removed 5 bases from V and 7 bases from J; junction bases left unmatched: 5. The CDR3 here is CASSRQGVNEQFF. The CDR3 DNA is TGTGCCAGCAGTAGACAGGGCGTGAATGAGCAGTTCTTC.

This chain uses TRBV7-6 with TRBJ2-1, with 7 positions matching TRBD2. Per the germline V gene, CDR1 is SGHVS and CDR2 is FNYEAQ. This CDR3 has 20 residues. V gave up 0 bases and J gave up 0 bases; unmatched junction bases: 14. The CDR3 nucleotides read TGTGCCAGCAGCTTAGCCATTGGGGGGGTAGCGGGCCTCTCCTACAATGAGCAGTTCTTC. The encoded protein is CASSLAIGGVAGLSYNEQFF. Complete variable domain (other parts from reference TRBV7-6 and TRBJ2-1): GAGVSQSPRYKVTKRGQDVALRCDPISGHVSLYWYRQALGQGPEFLTYFNYEAQQDKSGLPNDRFSAERPEGSISTLTIQRTEQRDSAMYRCASSLAIGGVAGLSYNEQFFGPGTRLTVL.

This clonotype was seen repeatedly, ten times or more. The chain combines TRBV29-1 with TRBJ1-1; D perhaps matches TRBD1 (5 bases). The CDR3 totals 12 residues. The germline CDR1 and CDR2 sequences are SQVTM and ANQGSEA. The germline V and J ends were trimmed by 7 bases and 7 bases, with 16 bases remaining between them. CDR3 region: CSARRGDVEAFF. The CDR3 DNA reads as TGCAGCGCCCGCCGGGGCGATGTTGAAGCTTTCTTT. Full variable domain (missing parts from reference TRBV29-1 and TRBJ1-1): SAVISQKPSRDICQRGTSLTIQCQVDSQVTMMFWYRQQPGQSLTLIATANQGSEATYESGFVIDKFPISRPNLTFSTLTVSNMSPEDSSIYLCSARRGDVEAFFGQGTRLTVV.

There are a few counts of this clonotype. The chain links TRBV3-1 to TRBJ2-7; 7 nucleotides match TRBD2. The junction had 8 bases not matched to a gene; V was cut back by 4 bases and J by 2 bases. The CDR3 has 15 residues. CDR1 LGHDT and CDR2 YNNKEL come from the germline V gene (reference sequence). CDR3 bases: TGTGCCAGCAGCCCTCAGCGGGACCTTACCTACGAGCAGTACTTC. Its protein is CASSPQRDLTYEQYF.

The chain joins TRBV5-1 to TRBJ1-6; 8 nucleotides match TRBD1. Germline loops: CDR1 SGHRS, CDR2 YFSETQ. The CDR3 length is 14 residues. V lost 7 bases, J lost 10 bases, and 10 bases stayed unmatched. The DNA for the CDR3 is TGCGCCAGCGGGTCCGGGACAGGAGAATCACCCCTCCACTTT. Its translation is CASGSGTGESPLHF.

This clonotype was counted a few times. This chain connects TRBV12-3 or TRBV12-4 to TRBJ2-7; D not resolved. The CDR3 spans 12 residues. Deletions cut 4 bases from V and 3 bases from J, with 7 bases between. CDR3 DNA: TGTGCCAGCAGTTCGAGGTACTACGAGCAGTACTTC. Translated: CASSSRYYEQYF.

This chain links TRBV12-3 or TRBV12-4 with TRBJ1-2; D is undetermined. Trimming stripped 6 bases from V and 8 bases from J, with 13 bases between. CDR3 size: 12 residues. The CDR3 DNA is TGTGCCAGCAGCCCAGAAAGTACGGGCTACACCTTC. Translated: CASSPESTGYTF.

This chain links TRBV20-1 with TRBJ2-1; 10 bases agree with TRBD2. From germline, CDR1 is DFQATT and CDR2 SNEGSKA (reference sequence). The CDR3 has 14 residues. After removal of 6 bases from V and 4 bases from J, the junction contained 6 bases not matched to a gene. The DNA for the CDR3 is TGCAGTGCCACCGGACTAGCGGTTTACAATGAGCAGTTCTTC. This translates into CSATGLAVYNEQFF.

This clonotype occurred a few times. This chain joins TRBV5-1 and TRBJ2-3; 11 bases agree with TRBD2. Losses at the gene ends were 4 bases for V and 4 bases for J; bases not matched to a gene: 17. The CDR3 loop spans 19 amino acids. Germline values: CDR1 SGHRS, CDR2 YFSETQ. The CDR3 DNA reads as TGCGCCAGCAGCCCGCTAAAAGTCATGACTAGCGGGGTCGCAGATACGCAGTATTTT. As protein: CASSPLKVMTSGVADTQYF.

CDR3 coding DNA: TGTGCCAGCAGGCCGGGACTAGCATTGGGCGGGGAGCTGTTTTTT. This encodes CASRPGLALGGELFF. The chain joins TRBV6-1 to TRBJ2-2; 9 bases are shared with TRBD2. Germline CDR1 and CDR2: MNHNS and SASEGT. V lost 6 bases, J lost 7 bases, and 9 bases stayed unmatched. CDR3 length: 15 amino acids.

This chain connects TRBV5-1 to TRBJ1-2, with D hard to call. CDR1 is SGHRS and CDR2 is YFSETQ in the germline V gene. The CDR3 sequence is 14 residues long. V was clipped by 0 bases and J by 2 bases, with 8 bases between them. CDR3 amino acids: CASSLGGGNYGYTF. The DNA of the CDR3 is TGCGCCAGCAGCTTGGGTGGCGGGAACTATGGCTACACCTTC.

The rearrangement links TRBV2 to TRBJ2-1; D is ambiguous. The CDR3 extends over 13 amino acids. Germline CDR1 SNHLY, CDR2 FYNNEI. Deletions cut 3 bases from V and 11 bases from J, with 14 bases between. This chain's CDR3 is CASSERREGKQFF. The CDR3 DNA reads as TGTGCCAGCAGTGAGCGAAGAGAAGGGAAGCAGTTCTTC.

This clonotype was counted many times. CDR3 protein: CAISVRGDYNEQFF. CDR3 bases: TGTGCCATCAGTGTCAGGGGAGACTACAATGAGCAGTTCTTC. V gene TRBV10-3 combines with J gene TRBJ2-1; TRBD1 is a possible D gene (6 bases). V lost 4 bases and J lost 3, with 10 bases in between. The germline CDR1 and CDR2 sequences are ENHRY and SYGVKD. The CDR3 has 14 amino acids.

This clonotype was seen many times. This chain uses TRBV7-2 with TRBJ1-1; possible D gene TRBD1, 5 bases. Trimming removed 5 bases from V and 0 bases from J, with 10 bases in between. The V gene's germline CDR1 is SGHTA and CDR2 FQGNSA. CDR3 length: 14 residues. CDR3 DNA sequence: TGTGCCAGCAGCCGACAGATTTTGAACACTGAAGCTTTCTTT. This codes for CASSRQILNTEAFF.

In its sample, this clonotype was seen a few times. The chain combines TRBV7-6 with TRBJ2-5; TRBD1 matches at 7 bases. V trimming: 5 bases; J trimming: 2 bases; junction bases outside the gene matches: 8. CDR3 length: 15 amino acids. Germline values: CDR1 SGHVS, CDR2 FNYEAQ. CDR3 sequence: CASSATGQAQETQYF. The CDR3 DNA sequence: TGTGCCAGCAGCGCTACTGGACAGGCTCAAGAGACCCAGTACTTC.

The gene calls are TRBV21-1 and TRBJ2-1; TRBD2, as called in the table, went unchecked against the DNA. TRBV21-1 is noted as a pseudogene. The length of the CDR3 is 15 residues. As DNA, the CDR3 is TGTGCCAGCAGCAAACGGACTCACCACTACAATGAGCAGTTCTTC. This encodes CASSKRTHHYNEQFF.

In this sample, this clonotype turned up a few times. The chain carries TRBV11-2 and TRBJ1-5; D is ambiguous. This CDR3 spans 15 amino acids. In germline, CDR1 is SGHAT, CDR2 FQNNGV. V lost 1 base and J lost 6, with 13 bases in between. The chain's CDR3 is CASSLALSSGQPQHF. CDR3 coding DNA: TGTGCCAGCAGCTTAGCCCTGTCCTCGGGTCAGCCCCAGCATTTT.